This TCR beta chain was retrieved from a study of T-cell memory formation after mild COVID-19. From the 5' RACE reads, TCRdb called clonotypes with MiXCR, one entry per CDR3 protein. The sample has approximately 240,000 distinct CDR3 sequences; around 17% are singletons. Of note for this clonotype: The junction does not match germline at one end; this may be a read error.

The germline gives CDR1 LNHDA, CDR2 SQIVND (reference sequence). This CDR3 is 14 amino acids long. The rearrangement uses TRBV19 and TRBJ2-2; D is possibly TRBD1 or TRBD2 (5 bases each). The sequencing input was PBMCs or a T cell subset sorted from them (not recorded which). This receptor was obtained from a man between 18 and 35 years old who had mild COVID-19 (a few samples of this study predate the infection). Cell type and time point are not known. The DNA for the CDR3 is TGTGCAAGTAGTATTGTCCGAGGGGCCGGGGAGCTGTTTTTT. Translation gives CASSIVRGAGELFF.